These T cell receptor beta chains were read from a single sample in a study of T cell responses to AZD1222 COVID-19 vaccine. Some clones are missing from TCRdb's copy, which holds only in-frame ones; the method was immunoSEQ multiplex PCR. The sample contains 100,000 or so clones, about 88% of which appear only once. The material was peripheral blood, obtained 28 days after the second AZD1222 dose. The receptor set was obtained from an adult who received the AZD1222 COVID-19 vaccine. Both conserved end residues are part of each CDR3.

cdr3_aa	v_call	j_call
CASSPRPNTEAFF	TRBV9	TRBJ1-1
CASSEGAVANYYEQYF	TRBV6-1	TRBJ2-7
CASSPRPGEAFF	TRBV18	TRBJ1-1
CASSDWDSSYNEQFF	TRBV19	TRBJ2-1
CASSASRILNTEAFF	TRBV7-8	TRBJ1-1
CASSGGDGYNEQFF	TRBV27	TRBJ2-1
CASSQTAGQSNTEAFF	TRBV4-2	TRBJ1-1
CASSQVSTGRISYGYTF	TRBV3-1/TRBV3-2	TRBJ1-2
CASSLRQGASNQPQHF	TRBV19	TRBJ1-5
CAISEFQGDGYTF	TRBV10-3	TRBJ1-2
CASSLLNLGQGEQFF	TRBV5-5	TRBJ2-1
CASSVGNYGYTF	TRBV27	TRBJ1-2
CASSRGDRVTEKLFF	TRBV5-1	TRBJ1-4
CASTPGGLSNEQFF	TRBV5-4	TRBJ2-1
CASNDRGARAEAFF	TRBV7-2	TRBJ1-1
CASSLDPDPEAFF	TRBV7-9	TRBJ1-1
CASSLRAGQYF	TRBV12-3/TRBV12-4	TRBJ2-7
CATGTSGSYEQYF	TRBV15	TRBJ2-7
CSVPGNRGSTEAFF	TRBV29-1	TRBJ1-1
CASNTGQPGGDEQFF	TRBV5-1	TRBJ2-1
CASSFDSNQPQHF	TRBV7-8	TRBJ1-5
CASSLAGILPLGQPQHF	TRBV7-8	TRBJ1-5
CASSLGGGETQYF	TRBV28	TRBJ2-5
CATSALRLAGDHNEQFF	TRBV24-1	TRBJ2-1
CASSHGSNQPQHF	TRBV5-1	TRBJ1-5
CASLGDTVVYGYTF	TRBV11-3	TRBJ1-2
CASIHTQASGESYEQYF	TRBV19	TRBJ2-7
CATSTRTGGGSPLHF	TRBV15	TRBJ1-6
CASSLPSRGTGDGYTF	TRBV7-9	TRBJ1-2
CASSFRDASYEQYF	TRBV6-6	TRBJ2-7
CASSLGHAETQYF	TRBV7-9	TRBJ2-5
CASRYSSGGETQYF	TRBV5-5	TRBJ2-5
CASSQVLTGGGYTF	TRBV3-1/TRBV3-2	TRBJ1-2
CASSPQGGAFF	TRBV5-5	TRBJ1-1
CASSLTTGGLTEAFF	TRBV11-1	TRBJ1-1
CASTTLGVNTGELFF	TRBV28	TRBJ2-2
CASSSYRVPGYTF	TRBV7-2	TRBJ1-2
CASSWDPGDQPQHF	TRBV5-5	TRBJ1-5
CATSQPTGDPSYEQYF	TRBV19	TRBJ2-7
CAWRLGGGAEAFF	TRBV30	TRBJ1-1
CASSRPGLVTNEQFF	TRBV6-5	TRBJ2-1
CASSFPGADTQYF	TRBV7-3	TRBJ2-3
CASSDSPTGYGYTF	TRBV25-1	TRBJ1-2
CSVQGRYGYTF	TRBV29-1	TRBJ1-2
CASSQKQGADTEAFF	TRBV4-2	TRBJ1-1
CASSAPGQADEKLFF	TRBV5-1	TRBJ1-4
CASSAGRTGNTIYF	TRBV5-4	TRBJ1-3
CASSGASGGGTDTQYF	TRBV2	TRBJ2-3
CASSLGSGGTGELFF	TRBV5-1	TRBJ2-2
CASSPGSSGNTIYF	TRBV18	TRBJ1-3
CASSSSTGTQETQYF	TRBV5-1	TRBJ2-5